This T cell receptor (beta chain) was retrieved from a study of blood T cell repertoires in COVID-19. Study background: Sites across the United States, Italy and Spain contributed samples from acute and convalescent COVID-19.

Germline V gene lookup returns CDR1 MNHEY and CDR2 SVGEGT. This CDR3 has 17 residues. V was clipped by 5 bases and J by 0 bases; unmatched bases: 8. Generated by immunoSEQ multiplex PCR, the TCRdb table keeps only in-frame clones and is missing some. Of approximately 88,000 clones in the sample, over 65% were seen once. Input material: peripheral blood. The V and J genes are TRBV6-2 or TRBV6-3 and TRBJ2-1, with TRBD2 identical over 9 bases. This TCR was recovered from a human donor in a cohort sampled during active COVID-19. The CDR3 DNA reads TGTGCCAGCAGTCCCCTACCACTAGCGGGCTCCTACAATGAGCAGTTCTTC. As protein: CASSPLPLAGSYNEQFF.